Shown below are 24 T cell receptor beta chains from a single sample sequenced in a study of response to subunit inactivated influenza vaccine. Via MiXCR, TCRdb re-called the RT-PCR reads, giving one row per CDR3 protein. The data contain 750,000 to 850,000 distinct CDR3 sequences, about a fifth of them seen just once; the ten biggest clones take up approximately 11%. This specimen consisted of PBMCs from blood, obtained roughly 5 days after vaccination. The receptors shown here come from a man between 50 and 59 years old who received an inactivated influenza vaccine.

The rearrangement links TRBV11-3 to TRBJ2-1; TRBD1 agrees at 8 bases. Germline V lookup: CDR1 SGHNT, CDR2 YENEEA. Trimming removed 5 bases from V and 8 bases from J; junction bases left unmatched: 8. The CDR3 sequence is 14 residues long. CDR3 in DNA: TGTGCCAGCAGCCGCGGACAGGGTTCGGATGAGCAGTTCTTC. This gives the protein CASSRGQGSDEQFF.

The table lists this clonotype with many counts. V is TRBV5-1 and J is TRBJ2-2; tentative D call: TRBD1 (5 bases). The CDR3 sequence is 15 residues long. Trimming left V 4 bases short and J 0 bases short, with 10 bases between. Germline CDR1 is SGHRS and CDR2 is YFSETQ. The CDR3 DNA reads as TGCGCCAGCAGCCCCGACAGTGCGAACACCGGGGAGCTGTTTTTT. It translates to CASSPDSANTGELFF.

This rearrangement joins TRBV27 to TRBJ2-7, with 8 bases lining up with TRBD1. The CDR3 loop spans 13 amino acids. V lost 6 bases, J lost 7 bases, and 8 bases stayed unmatched. CDR1 is MNHEY and CDR2 is SMNVEV in the germline V gene (reference sequence). CDR3 in DNA: TGTGCCAGCAGGCGCCAGGGGGCAGGGGAGCAGTACTTC. Translated, it gives CASRRQGAGEQYF.

This sequence joins TRBV7-3 and TRBJ2-1; D not certain. Germline CDR1 is SGHTA and CDR2 is FQGTGA. The CDR3 is 13 amino acids. V was cut by 3 bases and J by 10 bases, with 13 bases left in between. The CDR3 DNA reads TGTGCCAGCAGCTTTGATGGGTCTCGCGAGCAGTTCTTC. It codes for CASSFDGSREQFF.

In this sample, this clonotype turned up many times. The chain employs TRBV10-3 and TRBJ2-3; TRBD1 is a possible D gene (7 bases). V was shortened by 0 bases and J by 9 bases, with 13 bases between the two germline ends. The germline gives CDR1 ENHRY, CDR2 SYGVKD. The CDR3 consists of 14 residues. For the CDR3, the DNA is TGTGCCATCAGTGAGTCGACGGCAGGGGGGACGCAGTATTTT. Translating it yields CAISESTAGGTQYF.

The chain couples TRBV11-2 to TRBJ2-7; 12 nucleotides agree with TRBD2. CDR1 SGHAT and CDR2 FQNNGV come from the germline V gene. The CDR3 contains 15 residues. V was pared by 6 bases and J by 1 base, with 4 bases of the junction left unmatched. CDR3 in amino acids: CASRTSGRVSYEQYF. CDR3 in DNA: TGTGCCAGCAGGACTAGCGGGAGAGTATCCTACGAGCAGTACTTC.

This chain joins TRBV12-3 or TRBV12-4 and TRBJ2-1; 7 positions match TRBD1. This CDR3 spans 13 amino acids. V shed 7 bases and J 5 bases; nucleotides not matched to a gene: 5. Written as DNA, the CDR3 is TGTGCCAGCAAACCGGGACAGAACAATGAGCAGTTCTTC. Translation: CASKPGQNNEQFF.

The rearrangement uses TRBV20-1 and TRBJ2-5, with 13 bases that match TRBD2. J gave up 6 bases and V 5 bases, and 9 bases lay outside the gene matches. The germline V gene encodes CDR1 DFQATT and CDR2 SNEGSKA (reference sequence). This CDR3 has 15 residues. CDR3 amino acids: CSAPSLAGGPQTQYF. The DNA of the CDR3 is TGCAGTGCTCCCTCACTAGCGGGGGGGCCCCAGACCCAGTACTTC.

There are many counts of this clonotype. CDR3 DNA: TGTGCCAGCAGTCGGGACAGGGCATCCTACAATGAGCAGTTCTTC. Its translation is CASSRDRASYNEQFF. This chain uses TRBV12-3 or TRBV12-4 with TRBJ2-1, with 9 bases identical to TRBD1. This CDR3 is 15 amino acids long. V lost 5 bases to trimming and J lost 1 base; unmatched junction nucleotides: 3.

This clonotype has a handful of counts. The V and J genes are TRBV2 and TRBJ1-1; a possible D gene is TRBD1 (5 bases). This CDR3 comprises 15 residues. CDR1 is SNHLY and CDR2 is FYNNEI in the germline V gene. Trimming shortened V by 6 bases and J by 1 base, and 15 bases separated the two germline ends. The CDR3 reads CASSTMTATNTEAFF. The CDR3 bases are TGTGCCAGCAGCACGATGACAGCTACGAACACTGAAGCTTTCTTT.

The chain combines TRBV27 with TRBJ2-7; 14 nucleotides agree with TRBD2. The V gene's germline CDR1 is MNHEY and CDR2 SMNVEV (reference sequence). CDR3 size: 15 residues. V dropped 7 bases and J dropped 5; count of bases not matched to a gene: 7. CDR3 sequence: CASTGTSGRWNEQYF. DNA of the CDR3: TGTGCCAGCACAGGGACTAGCGGGAGATGGAACGAGCAGTACTTC.

This rearrangement joins TRBV6-1 to TRBJ1-4; TRBD1 is a possible D gene (6 bases). The V gene lost 7 bases and the J gene lost 10 bases, with 31 bases spanning the gap. In germline, CDR1 is MNHNS, CDR2 SASEGT. This CDR3 region has 18 residues. The CDR3 loop is CASTARGQLGPERGKLFF. Written as DNA, the CDR3 is TGTGCCAGCACCGCCAGAGGACAGCTCGGCCCGGAGAGGGGAAAACTGTTTTTT.

This chain links TRBV6-1 with TRBJ2-7; TRBD2 matches 7 bases. Germline CDR1 reads MNHNS; CDR2 reads SASEGT. V was clipped by 6 bases and J by 3 bases; unmatched bases: 8. The CDR3 is made up of 14 amino acids. The CDR3 sequence is CASSPASGYYEQYF. DNA of the CDR3: TGTGCCAGCAGCCCCGCTAGCGGTTACTACGAGCAGTACTTC.

This clonotype has just a few counts. The rearrangement links TRBV4-3 to TRBJ1-2, with D unclear. This CDR3 contains 13 residues. Germline CDR1 reads LGHNA; CDR2 reads YSLEER. V gave up 0 bases and J gave up 7 bases, with 9 bases separating them. The CDR3 here is CASSQDRGTGYTF. DNA of the CDR3: TGCGCCAGCAGCCAAGATCGGGGAACTGGCTACACCTTC.

This clonotype was seen a few times. The chain employs TRBV12-3 or TRBV12-4 and TRBJ1-2; the D gene is possibly TRBD1 (6 bases). CDR3 length equals 12 residues. The V gene lost 6 bases and the J gene lost 9 bases, with 14 bases spanning the gap. The CDR3 coding sequence is TGTGCCAGCAGACAAACAGGGATAAGCTACACCTTC. This sequence encodes CASRQTGISYTF.

The rearrangement joins TRBV7-8 to TRBJ2-7, with a tentative D call TRBD2 (6 bases). V was cut by 7 bases and J by 6 bases, with 25 bases left in between. The CDR3 is 16 amino acids. Germline lookup yields CDR1 SGHVS and CDR2 FQNEAQ. The CDR3 region is CASNPGLLVGTIEQYF. In DNA, the CDR3 is TGTGCCAGCAACCCGGGACTCTTGGTGGGGACCATCGAGCAGTACTTC. Filled out from reference TRBV7-8 and TRBJ2-7, the complete variable domain reads GAGVSQSPRYKVAKRGQDVALRCDPISGHVSLFWYQQALGQGPEFLTYFQNEAQLDKSGLPSDRFFAERPEGSVSTLKIQRTQQEDSAVYLCASNPGLLVGTIEQYFGPGTRLTVT.

The chain carries TRBV11-1 and TRBJ2-1, with D hard to call. The CDR3 runs 19 residues. Looked up from germline, CDR1 is SGHAT and CDR2 is FQDESV (reference sequence). The V end was cut by 2 bases, the J end by 0 bases, with 20 bases between. CDR3 loop: CASSLRALDRVYSYNEQFF. Here the CDR3 DNA reads TGTGCCAGCAGCTTACGGGCTTTGGATAGAGTTTACTCCTACAATGAGCAGTTCTTC.

This clonotype was counted a few times. The rearrangement uses TRBV7-9 and TRBJ2-5; tentatively, D is TRBD1 (6 bases). V was cut by 6 bases and J by 6 bases, with 11 bases left in between. In germline, CDR1 is SEHNR, CDR2 FQNEAQ (reference sequence). This CDR3 is 12 amino acids long. The CDR3 sequence: CASSLDRQTQYF. The CDR3 DNA reads as TGTGCCAGCAGTCTGGACAGACAGACCCAGTACTTC.

The chain has TRBV12-3 or TRBV12-4 and TRBJ1-4; TRBD1 matches at 7 bases. The CDR3 covers 12 residues. Trimming removed 6 bases from V and 8 bases from J; junction bases left unmatched: 3. The CDR3 region has the DNA TGTGCCAGCAGGGGGGACAGCGAAAAACTGTTTTTT. The encoded protein is CASRGDSEKLFF.

The chain employs TRBV7-9 and TRBJ2-1, with 11 bases aligning to TRBD2. V trimming: 5 bases; J trimming: 8 bases; junction bases outside the gene matches: 5. The CDR3 runs 14 residues. Germline V gene data show CDR1 as SEHNR and CDR2 as FQNEAQ (reference sequence). The CDR3 reads CASSKLAGGHEQFF. CDR3 nucleotides: TGTGCCAGCAGCAAGCTAGCGGGGGGCCATGAGCAGTTCTTC.

This clonotype was seen ten or more times. CDR3 residues: CASSLAADRVFEQFF. DNA of the CDR3: TGCGCCAGCAGCTTGGCCGCGGACAGGGTATTCGAGCAGTTCTTC. This chain connects TRBV5-1 to TRBJ2-1, with TRBD1 matching 8 bases. The CDR3 loop spans 15 amino acids. The trim removed 0 bases at V and 10 bases at J, leaving 9 bases unmatched. The germline CDR1 and CDR2 sequences are SGHRS and YFSETQ.

The CDR3 spells CATGQGGFQETQYF. The CDR3 nucleotides read TGTGCCACCGGACAGGGGGGATTCCAAGAGACCCAGTACTTC. The chain has TRBV6-1 and TRBJ2-5; 10 bases align to TRBD1. Germline CDR1 reads MNHNS; CDR2 reads SASEGT. Losses at the gene ends were 10 bases for V and 1 base for J; bases not matched to a gene: 6. The CDR3 covers 14 residues.

This clonotype appeared a few times. The genes are TRBV12-3 or TRBV12-4 and TRBJ2-7, with 11 bases that match TRBD2. The CDR3 contains 16 residues. The trim removed 3 bases at V and 2 bases at J, leaving 6 bases unmatched. The CDR3 region is CASSFRLAGGAYEQYF. As DNA, the CDR3 is TGTGCCAGCAGTTTTCGTCTAGCGGGGGGTGCCTACGAGCAGTACTTC.

In this sample, this clonotype turned up a few times. This chain connects TRBV29-1 to TRBJ2-5, with 10 bases fitting TRBD2. The germline V gene has CDR1 SQVTM and CDR2 ANQGSEA. The length of the CDR3 is 13 residues. J lost 5 bases, V lost 4 bases, and 4 bases had no gene match. In DNA, the CDR3 is TGCAGCGTTGGAGCGGGGGGGCGCGAGACCCAGTACTTC. It translates to CSVGAGGRETQYF. Full variable domain (missing parts from reference TRBV29-1 and TRBJ2-5): SAVISQKPSRDICQRGTSLTIQCQVDSQVTMMFWYRQQPGQSLTLIATANQGSEATYESGFVIDKFPISRPNLTFSTLTVSNMSPEDSSIYLCSVGAGGRETQYFGPGTRLLVL.